Below are 13 T cell receptor beta chains sequenced from a single sample in a study of monozygotic twins with inflammatory bowel disease. TCRdb re-called the 5' RACE reads and catalogs CDR3 proteins one per entry, DNA excluded. The sample totals approximately 120,000 distinct CDR3 sequences. Sequenced: blood. These receptors were obtained from a human donor with ulcerative colitis or Crohn's disease, or a healthy co-twin of an affected twin (not recorded which).

This chain links TRBV7-8 with TRBJ2-1; TCRdb's D call of TRBD2 is untestable without DNA. Germline CDR1 is SGHVS and CDR2 is FQNEAQ. The CDR3 has 16 amino acids. Here the CDR3 reads CASSLVRERPYNEQFF.

V usage is TRBV4-1 and J usage is TRBJ1-5; TCRdb calls TRBD1, which cannot be checked without DNA. The CDR3 sequence is 15 residues long. In germline, CDR1 is MGHRA, CDR2 YSYEKL. The CDR3 spells CASSQDKGGYQPQHF.

The chain is built from TRBV5-1 and TRBJ2-5; the D gene TCRdb calls, TRBD1, cannot be checked with no DNA. Germline V gene sequence: CDR1 SGHRS, CDR2 YFSETQ. CDR3 length: 13 residues. The CDR3 region is CATSSGTPETQYF.

The chain employs TRBV19 and TRBJ1-1. This CDR3 spans 13 amino acids. Germline V gives CDR1 LNHDA, CDR2 SQIVND (reference sequence). The chain's CDR3 is CASKDRGHTEAFF.

The CDR3 region is CVSSPRDRQNEQFF. This chain uses TRBV7-9 with TRBJ2-1; there is no DNA to check the TCRdb D call of TRBD1. CDR1 is SEHNR and CDR2 is FQNEAQ in the germline V gene (reference sequence). The CDR3 covers 14 residues.

The chain combines TRBV5-1 with TRBJ1-1; TCRdb selects TRBD1, and the lack of DNA leaves this call unchecked. From germline, CDR1 is SGHRS and CDR2 YFSETQ. The CDR3 length is 13 residues. The chain's CDR3 is CASSLPGMTEAFF.

V is TRBV7-8 and J is TRBJ2-4; the TRBD2 assignment by TCRdb is unverifiable without DNA. The CDR3 length is 19 residues. Germline CDR1 is SGHVS and CDR2 is FQNEAQ. CDR3 in amino acids: CASSLGGLAGGPAKNIQYF.

This sequence joins TRBV12-3 or TRBV12-4 and TRBJ2-1; TCRdb's D call of TRBD2 is untestable without DNA. The CDR3 consists of 16 residues. Here the CDR3 reads CASSLPSGGESNEQFF.

This chain connects TRBV24-1 to TRBJ2-3. The length of the CDR3 is 13 residues. The germline CDR1 and CDR2 sequences are KGHDR and SFDVKD. The CDR3 loop reads CATSDSDTDTQYF.

V gene TRBV24-1 combines with J gene TRBJ2-2; TCRdb picks TRBD1, but there is no DNA to check that call. CDR1 is KGHDR, CDR2 SFDVKD, per germline. The CDR3 is made up of 15 amino acids. CDR3 protein: CATSESGTGGGELFF.

The V call is TRBV5-1, the J call TRBJ1-1; without DNA, the TCRdb call of TRBD1 cannot be checked. This CDR3 contains 16 residues. Germline V gene lookup returns CDR1 SGHRS and CDR2 YFSETQ. CDR3 residues: CASSGGDRGDSAEAFF.

The rearrangement uses TRBV7-8 and TRBJ2-1; TCRdb selects TRBD2, and the lack of DNA leaves this call unchecked. The CDR3 loop spans 17 amino acids. Looked up from germline, CDR1 is SGHVS and CDR2 is FQNEAQ. CDR3 sequence: CASSQGLAGVLYNEQFF. Full variable domain (rest looked up from reference TRBV7-8 and TRBJ2-1): GAGVSQSPRYKVAKRGQDVALRCDPISGHVSLFWYQQALGQGPEFLTYFQNEAQLDKSGLPSDRFFAERPEGSVSTLKIQRTQQEDSAVYLCASSQGLAGVLYNEQFFGPGTRLTVL.

The chain links TRBV10-3 to TRBJ2-5; TCRdb designates TRBD2, a call that cannot be tested without DNA. The germline CDR1 and CDR2 sequences are ENHRY and SYGVKD. This CDR3 comprises 14 residues. This chain's CDR3 is CAISDRAGIETQYF.